This TCR beta chain is from a study of cytotoxic CD8 clonotypes in ibrutinib-treated CLL (dated by TCRdb to the early 2020s). Turning to the overall study: The cohort was composed of roughly ten relapsed/refractory and around 15 treatment-naive patients; IGHV unmutated status was identified in around 17 patients. Responses were partial in some 24 patients and complete in 2; after median about 63 months follow-up, around 15 stayed in remission and some twelve progressed. Samples at response were collected after a median of approximately twelve months of treatment, with a range of roughly 6 to 36 months. Cryopreserved peripheral blood mononuclear cells were collected before treatment, at response, and at either disease progression or sustained remission. On average, each sample had 255,043 productive templates and more than 75,000 productive rearrangements. Of the 90 or so participants in the trial, about two dozen had longitudinal samples available. Every remission and progressive disease sample was obtained while ibrutinib was still being received by the patients.

The goal of deep resolution MiSeq sequencing was a depth between 1 in 1 million and 1 in 200,000 T cells, and coverage averaged 10x per clonotype. The immunoSEQ hsTCRB Kit was used to generate the TCR beta libraries. In the source study's methods: Data were analyzed with ImmunoSEQ Data Assistant and ImmunoSEQ Analyzer, with V, D and J genes assigned per IMGT definitions. Clonality was computed as one minus normalized Shannon entropy of productive rearrangement frequencies, ranging from 0 to 1. Public clonotype analysis was restricted to overrepresented clonotypes comprising at least 0.05% of each patient's repertoire. Some 13 age-matched healthy donor repertoires from immuneACCESS served as clonality controls. The clones in this table, taken by TCRdb from immuneACCESS, are in-frame only. Not every clone is retained; where verified, under half of the shortfall comes from an unresolved V gene, and the cause of the rest is unknown. V and J calls and clone size follow that table, whereas D and trimming were derived from the DNA. For this sample the table gives about 330,000 clones, of which over 60% were detected only once. Around 6.6% of the sample goes to the ten largest clones.

The junction carries 21 bases between V and J, which are trimmed by 1 base and 7 bases respectively. The CDR3 spans 17 residues, from the cysteine through the phenylalanine. CDR3 DNA is the only sequence kept; it has 51 bases, read in frame from the first base. According to the germline V gene, CDR1 reads SGHNT and CDR2 reads YENEEA. Summary of the overall study and its limitations: Public clonotypes were found to be uncommon and were observed to contract or remain stable during treatment; the increase in clonality was shown to reflect expansion of private clonotypes at ibrutinib response. At baseline, clonality was higher than in age-matched healthy donors and showed a strong correlation with circulating CD8+ T-cell counts. Clonality increased at ibrutinib response, stayed stable in sustained remission, and fell back toward baseline at progression. Sampling times were not matched between sustained-remission and progressing patients, and lymph node repertoires were not studied.

A remark on this clone: This receptor's antigen is unknown. No base qualities exist here, and no much larger clone lies one base off it.

For TCR beta library preparation, approximately 2.2 micrograms of genomic DNA were isolated from cryopreserved PBMCs. Longitudinal blood samples from CLL patients on ibrutinib monotherapy underwent high-throughput TCR beta sequencing. The patients were enrolled in a single-center, open-label phase 2 trial of ibrutinib monotherapy. The receptor's source is a human donor with chronic lymphocytic leukemia. Sequencing used PBMCs, obtained after 36 months of ibrutinib treatment. Recombination connected TRBV11-3 to TRBJ2-3, with the D segment identity uncertain. The CDR3 region reads CASSLVPCNPAPHTQYF. The DNA sequence reads TGTGCCAGCAGCTTAGTCCCTTGTAATCCGGCCCCTCATACGCAGTATTTT.